This entry lists 22 T cell receptor beta chains sequenced from one sample in a study of cytomegalovirus exposure and HLA in healthy donors. The PCR ran on 60 Vbeta and 13 Jbeta primers. Only in-frame clones appear in the TCRdb table, and some are missing; sequencing was by immunoSEQ multiplex PCR. The sample comprises fewer than 200,000 clones, about four fifths of which are singletons, and about 2.6% rests with the top ten. The sample was PBMCs. These receptors originate from a female donor in good health and CMV-seronegative.

J is TRBJ2-2 and V is TRBV2; 8 bases agree with TRBD1. V dropped 6 bases and J dropped 4; count of bases not matched to a gene: 10. The CDR3 covers 16 residues. Looked up from germline, CDR1 is SNHLY and CDR2 is FYNNEI. CDR3 loop: CASSVGTGPGTGELFF. CDR3 DNA: TGTGCCAGCAGCGTCGGGACAGGACCGGGCACCGGGGAGCTGTTTTTT. Looking up the rest from reference TRBV2 and TRBJ2-2 gives the full variable domain: EPEVTQTPSHQVTQMGQEVILRCVPISNHLYFYWYRQILGQKVEFLVSFYNNEISEKSEIFDDQFSVERPDGSNFTLKIRSTKLEDSAMYFCASSVGTGPGTGELFFGEGSRLTVL.

The V call is TRBV15, the J call TRBJ2-3; D might be TRBD1 (6 bases). The CDR3 sequence is 15 residues long. Trimming left V 3 bases short and J 3 bases short, with 13 bases between. CDR1 and CDR2 from the germline V gene are LNHNV and YYDKDF (reference sequence). The CDR3 bases are TGTGCCACCAGCAGCGACAGGCTGGGGACAGATACGCAGTATTTT. Translation: CATSSDRLGTDTQYF. Based on the CDR3 plus reference TRBV15 and TRBJ2-3, the full variable domain is DAMVIQNPRYQVTQFGKPVTLSCSQTLNHNVMYWYQQKSSQAPKLLFHYYDKDFNNEADTPDNFQSRRPNTSFCFLDIRSPGLGDTAMYLCATSSDRLGTDTQYFGPGTRLTVL.

CDR3 sequence reads: CASSPGSSSYNEQFF. In nucleotides, the CDR3 is TGTGCCAGCAGTCCCGGGAGTAGCTCCTACAATGAGCAGTTCTTC. This chain links TRBV2 with TRBJ2-1, with D maybe TRBD2 (6 bases). From germline, CDR1 is SNHLY and CDR2 FYNNEI. CDR3 length equals 15 residues. The V end was cut by 5 bases, the J end by 0 bases, with 11 bases between.

The chain uses TRBV7-8 and TRBJ1-1; TRBD1 agrees at 8 bases. V shed 3 bases, J shed 4 bases, and the junction held 4 bases outside the gene matches. Germline V lookup: CDR1 SGHVS, CDR2 FQNEAQ. CDR3 size: 14 residues. The CDR3: CASSFGRGLTEAFF. The CDR3 DNA reads TGTGCCAGCAGCTTCGGCAGGGGGCTCACTGAAGCTTTCTTT.

This sequence joins TRBV19 and TRBJ2-5; D is possibly TRBD1 (7 bases). In germline, CDR1 is LNHDA, CDR2 SQIVND (reference sequence). The CDR3 has 14 residues. Trimming cost V 8 bases and J 6 bases, with 19 bases left between them. This chain's CDR3 is CASAPGGTAKTQYF. DNA of the CDR3: TGTGCCAGTGCCCCTGGAGGGACAGCAAAGACCCAGTACTTC.

This clone appeared once. This rearrangement joins TRBV19 to TRBJ2-1; D might be TRBD1 (5 bases). The ends were cut back, 4 bases at V and 10 bases at J, with 11 bases in the middle. The V gene's germline CDR1 is LNHDA and CDR2 SQIVND (reference sequence). CDR3 length: 12 residues. CDR3 in DNA: TGTGCCAGTAGTACTCGGAAGGGGGAGCAGTTCTTC. It specifies CASSTRKGEQFF.

This clone occurred a few times. The rearrangement links TRBV29-1 to TRBJ1-4; TRBD1 matches 7 bases. Germline-derived CDR1 and CDR2 are SQVTM and ANQGSEA. CDR3 length: 14 amino acids. With V trimmed by 5 bases and J by 5 bases, 8 bases remained unmatched. This CDR3 reads CSVQQGWGNEKLFF. CDR3 bases: TGCAGCGTTCAACAGGGGTGGGGGAATGAAAAACTGTTTTTT.

This chain connects TRBV7-9 to TRBJ1-4; tentatively, D is TRBD1 (6 bases). The CDR3 length is 16 residues. Germline values: CDR1 SEHNR, CDR2 FQNEAQ (reference sequence). The germline V and J ends were trimmed by 2 bases and 5 bases, with 15 bases remaining between them. The CDR3 region has the DNA TGTGCCAGCAGCTTACGCCCAAATGGGGGCAATGAAAAACTGTTTTTT. It specifies CASSLRPNGGNEKLFF.

This clone was found once. This rearrangement joins TRBV21-1 to TRBJ2-7; the D call TRBD1 from the table was never checked on the DNA. TRBV21-1 is noted as a pseudogene. The CDR3 covers 16 residues. CDR3 protein: CASSKDEAQGTYEQYF. The CDR3 nucleotides read TGTGCCAGCAGCAAAGACGAAGCACAGGGGACCTACGAGCAGTACTTC.

The J gene is TRBJ2-1, the V gene TRBV6-5; 10 bases map to TRBD1. J gave up 7 bases and V 1 base, and 7 bases lay outside the gene matches. CDR3 size: 16 residues. Germline values: CDR1 MNHEY, CDR2 SVGAGI. The CDR3 reads CASSYWRTGGRNEQFF. CDR3 sequence (DNA): TGTGCCAGCAGTTACTGGCGGACAGGGGGTCGAAATGAGCAGTTCTTC.

V usage is TRBV4-2 and J usage is TRBJ1-4; D not resolved. Looked up from germline, CDR1 is LGHNA and CDR2 is YNFKEQ. Deletions cut 1 base from V and 5 bases from J, with 11 bases between. CDR3 length: 15 amino acids. The CDR3 nucleotides are TGTGCCAGCAGCCAAGGTCCCGGTGTGAATGAAAAACTGTTTTTT. Its translation is CASSQGPGVNEKLFF.

This clone was seen a single time. The CDR3 nucleotides read TGTGCCAGCAGTGGTGGAGGGCGACCGACAGATACGCAGTATTTT. Translation: CASSGGGRPTDTQYF. The genes are TRBV6-4 and TRBJ2-3; D may be TRBD2 (6 bases). The V end lost 4 bases, the J end lost 3 bases, and 14 bases lay between the germline ends. The CDR3 is 15 residues long. Germline-derived CDR1 and CDR2 are MRHNA and SNTAGT.

This clone was seen a few times. This sequence joins TRBV5-6 and TRBJ1-2, with D maybe TRBD1 (6 bases). The CDR3 consists of 12 residues. V shed 4 bases and J shed 3 bases, with 7 bases lying between them. From germline, CDR1 is SGHDT and CDR2 YYEEEE. In DNA form, the CDR3 reads TGTGCCAGCAGCAGGACAGACTATGGCTACACCTTC. Its translation: CASSRTDYGYTF.

The chain has TRBV15 and TRBJ2-1; 12 bases align to TRBD2. This CDR3 spans 17 amino acids. Trimming at V came to 4 bases and at J to 7 bases, leaving 11 bases not matched to a gene. CDR1 and CDR2 (germline): LNHNV, YYDKDF (reference sequence). The CDR3 DNA is TGTGCCACCAGCACTGGAACTAGCGGGAGGAGTGAGAATGAGCAGTTCTTC. As protein: CATSTGTSGRSENEQFF. Combining the CDR3 with reference TRBV15 and TRBJ2-1 gives the whole variable domain DAMVIQNPRYQVTQFGKPVTLSCSQTLNHNVMYWYQQKSSQAPKLLFHYYDKDFNNEADTPDNFQSRRPNTSFCFLDIRSPGLGDTAMYLCATSTGTSGRSENEQFFGPGTRLTVL.

J is TRBJ2-1 and V is TRBV27; TRBD2 agrees at 9 bases. Germline CDR1 MNHEY, CDR2 SMNVEV (reference sequence). The V segment lost 1 base and the J segment 6 bases; nucleotides outside the gene matches: 7. The CDR3 runs to 16 residues. CDR3 sequence reads: CASSLYALAGPNEQFF. The CDR3 DNA reads TGTGCCAGCAGTTTATATGCACTAGCGGGCCCCAATGAGCAGTTCTTC.

The rearrangement uses TRBV11-2 and TRBJ2-1; TRBD1 agrees at 8 bases. Trimming removed 5 bases from V and 4 bases from J; junction bases left unmatched: 10. The CDR3 spans 16 residues. Germline assignment: CDR1 SGHAT and CDR2 FQNNGV. This CDR3 reads CASSDPGTGVYNEQFF. The CDR3 nucleotides read TGTGCCAGCAGCGACCCCGGGACAGGAGTTTACAATGAGCAGTTCTTC.

In its sample, this clone was seen a few times. The genes are TRBV5-1 and TRBJ1-2; the D gene is possibly TRBD1 (6 bases). Trimming shortened V by 0 bases and J by 6 bases, and 18 bases separated the two germline ends. Looked up from germline, CDR1 is SGHRS and CDR2 is YFSETQ. The CDR3 loop spans 16 amino acids. CDR3 in DNA: TGCGCCAGCAGCTTGGAGGCTGCGGGGGCCAGGAATGGCTACACCTTC. This sequence encodes CASSLEAAGARNGYTF.

This clone was counted once. The V and J genes are TRBV6-5 and TRBJ1-2; D might be TRBD1 (5 bases). The CDR3 extends over 14 amino acids. Per the germline V gene, CDR1 is MNHEY and CDR2 is SVGAGI. The germline V and J ends were trimmed by 6 bases and 8 bases, with 19 bases remaining between them. The CDR3 DNA sequence: TGTGCCAGCAGGAAACAGGCCGTCCTATCGGGCTACACCTTC. Residues: CASRKQAVLSGYTF.

The CDR3 DNA reads TGCAGTGCCCCAGGGAACACTGAAGCTTTCTTT. It encodes CSAPGNTEAFF. The chain is built from TRBV20-1 and TRBJ1-1; D is ambiguous. The germline V gene encodes CDR1 DFQATT and CDR2 SNEGSKA (reference sequence). The V gene lost 6 bases and the J gene lost 1 base, with 6 bases spanning the gap. The CDR3 totals 11 residues.

This chain uses TRBV11-2 with TRBJ2-6; 10 bases match TRBD1. The CDR3 runs 18 residues. In germline, CDR1 is SGHAT, CDR2 FQNNGV. The V and J ends lost 4 bases and 0 bases, in that order; junction bases with no gene match: 6. The CDR3 loop reads CASSSGQGVISGANVLTF. CDR3 in DNA: TGTGCCAGCAGCTCCGGACAGGGGGTGATCTCTGGGGCCAACGTCCTGACTTTC.

CDR3 region: CASSGPRSRGYGYTF. DNA of the CDR3: TGTGCCAGCAGCGGACCCCGATCCCGGGGTTATGGCTACACCTTC. This chain connects TRBV7-9 to TRBJ1-2; no definite D call. There are 15 residues in the CDR3. The germline CDR1 and CDR2 sequences are SEHNR and FQNEAQ (reference sequence). V was trimmed by 5 bases and J by 5 bases, leaving 18 bases between them.

There are a few counts of this clone. The chain uses TRBV5-6 and TRBJ2-6; TRBD1 agrees at 8 bases. Germline V CDR1 and CDR2: SGHDT, YYEEEE. J gave up 0 bases and V 4 bases, and 6 bases lay outside the gene matches. This CDR3 has 17 residues. CDR3 in amino acids: CASSKGQVFSGANVLTF. The CDR3 DNA reads TGTGCCAGCAGCAAGGGACAGGTTTTCTCTGGGGCCAACGTCCTGACTTTC.